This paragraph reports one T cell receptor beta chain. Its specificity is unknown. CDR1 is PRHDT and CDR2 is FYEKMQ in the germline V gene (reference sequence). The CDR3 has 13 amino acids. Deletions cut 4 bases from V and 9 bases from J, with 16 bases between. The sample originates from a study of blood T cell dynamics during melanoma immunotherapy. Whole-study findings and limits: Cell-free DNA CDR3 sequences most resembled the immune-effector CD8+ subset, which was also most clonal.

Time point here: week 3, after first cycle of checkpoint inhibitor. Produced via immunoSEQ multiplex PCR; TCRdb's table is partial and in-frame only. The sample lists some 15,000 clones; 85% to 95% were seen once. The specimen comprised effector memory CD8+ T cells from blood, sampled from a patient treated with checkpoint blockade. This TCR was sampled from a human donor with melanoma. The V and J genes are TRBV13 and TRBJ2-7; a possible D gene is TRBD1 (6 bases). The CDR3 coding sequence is TGTGCCAGCAGCTACCCCTCCGACAGGTCGCAGTACTTC. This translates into CASSYPSDRSQYF. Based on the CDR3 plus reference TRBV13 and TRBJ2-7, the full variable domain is AAGVIQSPRHLIKEKRETATLKCYPIPRHDTVYWYQQGPGQDPQFLISFYEKMQSDKGSIPDRFSAQQFSDYHSELNMSSLELGDSALYFCASSYPSDRSQYFGPGTRLTVT.